The rows below give T cell receptor beta chains drawn from one sample of a study of blood T cells in healthy people across ages. A single record per CDR3 protein comes from TCRdb applying MiXCR to the 5' RACE reads. This table holds about 1.6 million distinct CDR3 sequences, 34% found once. Input material: blood. The receptors stem from a woman aged 30 to 39 in good health. CDR3s include the opening cysteine and the closing phenylalanine or tryptophan. The D gene is left open where the match is weak. Some rows mark clone size as missing; the rest say once, few, many or name a class of expanded clone.

clone size,V gene,D gene,J gene,CDR3 protein,CDR3 DNA
NA,TRBV20-1,TRBD1,TRBJ2-1,CSARLPRGPEQFF,TGCAGTGCTAGACTCCCCAGGGGGCCTGAGCAGTTCTTC
few,TRBV27,NA,TRBJ1-6,CASSFGGRNSPLHF,TGTGCCAGCAGTTTCGGGGGGCGTAATTCACCCCTCCACTTT
few,TRBV27,NA,TRBJ2-3,CASRPRRRGTDTQYF,TGTGCCAGCAGGCCAAGGAGGCGTGGCACAGATACGCAGTATTTT
NA,TRBV27,NA,TRBJ2-7,CASSLQGVGHEQYF,TGTGCCAGCAGTTTACAGGGAGTAGGCCACGAGCAGTACTTC
few,TRBV6-6,TRBD2,TRBJ2-1,CASSSYMISGSTNEQFF,TGTGCCAGCAGTAGTTACATGATAAGCGGGAGCACCAATGAGCAGTTCTTC
NA,TRBV20-1,NA,TRBJ1-2,CSARDTGGAVNYGYTF,TGCAGTGCTAGAGATACAGGCGGGGCAGTTAACTATGGCTACACCTTC
NA,TRBV5-1,NA,TRBJ2-3,CASSLVVVTDTQYF,TGCGCCAGCAGCTTGGTGGTAGTCACAGATACGCAGTATTTT
NA,TRBV27,NA,TRBJ2-7,CASRLAPGTNYEQYF,TGTGCCAGCAGACTAGCCCCAGGGACGAACTACGAGCAGTACTTC
NA,TRBV28,TRBD2,TRBJ2-1,CASSFPKRLAGARRAGYNEQFF,TGTGCCAGCAGTTTTCCCAAGAGACTAGCGGGAGCCAGGCGGGCAGGCTACAATGAGCAGTTCTTC
NA,TRBV27,TRBD2,TRBJ2-1,CASRSQREPYNEQFF,TGTGCCAGCAGAAGTCAGCGGGAGCCTTACAATGAGCAGTTCTTC
NA,TRBV5-1,NA,TRBJ2-7,CASRLAILINEQYF,TGCGCCAGCAGGTTGGCAATTCTAATCAACGAGCAGTACTTC
NA,TRBV7-2,NA,TRBJ2-5,CASSLVVWDTQETQYF,TGTGCCAGCAGCTTAGTAGTCTGGGACACCCAAGAGACCCAGTACTTC
NA,TRBV11-2,TRBD2,TRBJ2-7,CASSPLTGGFEAQYF,TGTGCCAGCAGCCCCCTGACGGGGGGGTTTGAGGCCCAGTACTTC
once,TRBV19,TRBD1,TRBJ1-5,CASSIGGGTSLSQHF,TGTGCCAGTAGTATCGGAGGGGGCACCAGTTTATCCCAGCATTTT
few,TRBV6-1,NA,TRBJ1-1,CASSAHREAFF,TGTGCCAGCAGCGCCCACAGGGAAGCTTTCTTT
few,TRBV13,NA,TRBJ2-7,CASSSSNGNYEQYF,TGTGCCAGCAGCTCTTCGAACGGAAACTACGAGCAGTACTTC
NA,TRBV3-1,NA,TRBJ2-1,CASSQDLEENEQFF,TGTGCCAGCAGCCAAGATCTAGAGGAGAATGAGCAGTTCTTC
NA,TRBV3-1,NA,TRBJ1-1,CASSQDSGVSAFF,TGTGCCAGCAGCCAAGATTCCGGAGTTTCAGCTTTCTTT
few,TRBV2,NA,TRBJ2-6,CASHRQHSGANVLTF,TGTGCCAGCCATAGACAGCACTCTGGGGCCAACGTCCTGACTTTC
NA,TRBV6-1,NA,TRBJ2-5,CASNRERTETQYF,TGTGCCAGCAACCGGGAGAGGACAGAGACCCAGTACTTC
many,TRBV29-1,TRBD2,TRBJ2-5,CSVELLAGGQETQYF,TGCAGCGTTGAACTCCTAGCGGGGGGCCAAGAGACCCAGTACTTC
NA,TRBV7-9,TRBD1,TRBJ2-3,CASSFPRQGGTDTQYF,TGTGCCAGCAGCTTCCCCAGACAGGGGGGAACAGATACGCAGTATTTT
NA,TRBV9,NA,TRBJ2-3,CASSVYNRDTDTQYF,TGTGCCAGCAGCGTTTACAACAGGGACACAGATACGCAGTATTTT
few,TRBV4-1,TRBD1,TRBJ2-3,CASSPKDRGQRDTQYF,TGCGCCAGCAGCCCAAAAGACAGGGGGCAGCGAGATACGCAGTATTTT
few,TRBV28,TRBD2,TRBJ2-1,CANSPTSANNEQFF,TGTGCCAACAGTCCGACTAGCGCTAACAATGAGCAGTTCTTC
NA,TRBV20-1,TRBD2,TRBJ2-3,CSAVPGGVRDTQYF,TGCAGTGCCGTACCCGGGGGGGTCCGAGATACGCAGTATTTT
NA,TRBV20-1,TRBD2,TRBJ2-1,CSARDLAGTHYNEQFF,TGCAGTGCTAGGGACCTAGCGGGAACTCACTACAATGAGCAGTTCTTC
NA,TRBV3-1,NA,TRBJ2-1,CASSQESPQFF,TGTGCCAGCAGCCAAGAGTCTCCGCAGTTCTTC
once,TRBV2,TRBD2,TRBJ2-5,CASKAGEEETQYF,TGTGCCAGCAAGGCGGGAGAGGAAGAGACCCAGTACTTC
NA,TRBV5-1,TRBD2,TRBJ2-5,CASSLAPSGGTETQYF,TGCGCCAGCAGCTTGGCCCCTAGCGGGGGGACAGAGACCCAGTACTTC
NA,TRBV6-1,TRBD2,TRBJ2-1,CASLIGLAGNEQFF,TGTGCCAGCTTGATCGGACTAGCGGGAAATGAGCAGTTCTTC
NA,TRBV4-1,NA,TRBJ1-5,CASSQVAVNQGDQPPHF,TGCGCCAGCAGCCAAGTCGCCGTAAATCAGGGTGATCAGCCCCCGCATTTT
NA,TRBV18,TRBD1,TRBJ2-3,CAGSPLWTGRPSTDTQYF,TGTGCCGGCTCACCACTTTGGACAGGCCGACCTAGCACAGATACGCAGTATTTT
NA,TRBV21-1,NA,TRBJ2-7,CASSDRQVPGYEQYF,TGTGCCAGCAGCGACCGACAGGTGCCTGGGTACGAGCAGTACTTC
few,TRBV28,TRBD1,TRBJ2-1,CASSNNRGSYNEQFF,TGTGCCAGCAGTAACAACAGGGGGTCCTACAATGAGCAGTTCTTC
NA,TRBV7-9,NA,TRBJ2-1,CASSVLGEPLKRHEQFF,TGTGCCAGCAGCGTCTTGGGGGAGCCCCTCAAACGGCATGAGCAGTTCTTC
few,TRBV5-6,NA,TRBJ2-3,CASSLETTLTDTQYF,TGTGCCAGCAGCTTGGAGACTACCCTCACAGATACGCAGTATTTT
NA,TRBV5-1,NA,TRBJ1-2,CASSDGPGYTF,TGCGCCAGCAGCGACGGACCTGGCTACACCTTC
NA,TRBV11-2,NA,TRBJ2-1,CASSLGELGAYNEQFF,TGTGCCAGCAGCTTAGGGGAATTAGGTGCCTACAATGAGCAGTTCTTC
NA,TRBV6-6,TRBD1,TRBJ1-4,CASNLQGANEKLFF,TGTGCCAGCAACCTACAGGGGGCTAATGAAAAACTGTTTTTT
NA,TRBV24-1,NA,TRBJ2-7,CATSELGEQYF,TGTGCCACCAGTGAGCTGGGGGAGCAGTACTTC
few,TRBV20-1,NA,TRBJ1-6,CSAGLAGYYNSPLHF,TGCAGTGCAGGTTTAGCGGGCTACTATAATTCACCCCTCCACTTT
NA,TRBV20-1,TRBD1,TRBJ2-7,CSARRDSSSYEQYF,TGCAGTGCTAGACGGGACAGTAGCTCCTACGAGCAGTACTTC
NA,TRBV4-2,TRBD2,TRBJ2-1,CASSQDRLASSYNEQFF,TGTGCCAGCAGCCAGGACCGACTAGCTTCCTCCTACAATGAGCAGTTCTTC
many,TRBV20-1,TRBD2,TRBJ2-7,CSAPDPSGRGSYEQYF,TGCAGTGCTCCGGACCCTAGCGGGAGGGGCTCCTACGAGCAGTACTTC
NA,TRBV20-1,NA,TRBJ1-5,CSAYSGGGQPQHF,TGCAGTGCTTATTCCGGGGGGGGTCAGCCCCAGCATTTT
few,TRBV20-1,NA,TRBJ2-7,CSATKGSYEQYF,TGCAGTGCTACCAAGGGCTCCTACGAGCAGTACTTC
NA,TRBV29-1,NA,TRBJ1-2,CSVEDRIRRKGYGYTF,TGCAGCGTTGAAGATCGTATTAGGCGAAAGGGCTATGGCTACACCTTC
few,TRBV20-1,NA,TRBJ2-7,CSAREDTNSYEQYF,TGCAGTGCTAGAGAGGACACCAACTCCTACGAGCAGTACTTC
NA,TRBV20-1,NA,TRBJ2-3,CSTPPGEDTQYF,TGCAGTACTCCTCCGGGGGAAGATACGCAGTATTTT
NA,TRBV30,NA,TRBJ2-3,CAWSVAGSSTDTQYF,TGTGCCTGGAGTGTAGCCGGGAGTAGTACAGATACGCAGTATTTT
NA,TRBV7-2,NA,TRBJ2-7,CASSLEGSAFAYEQYF,TGTGCCAGCAGCTTAGAGGGGTCGGCCTTTGCCTACGAGCAGTACTTC
many,TRBV5-6,TRBD1,TRBJ2-7,CASSQTGVRGEQYF,TGTGCCAGCAGCCAGACAGGGGTCCGGGGGGAGCAGTACTTC
NA,TRBV28,NA,TRBJ1-6,CASSLASRGYNSPLHF,TGTGCCAGCAGTTTAGCCAGCCGAGGGTATAATTCACCCCTCCACTTT
NA,TRBV5-1,NA,TRBJ1-4,CASSLDTTNEKLFF,TGCGCCAGCAGCTTGGACACTACTAATGAAAAACTGTTTTTT
NA,TRBV13,NA,TRBJ2-7,CANSLGQVRAPYEQYF,TGTGCCAACAGCCTCGGCCAGGTGCGGGCTCCCTACGAGCAGTACTTC
NA,TRBV12-3/TRBV12-4,NA,TRBJ2-1,CASRTGEWGNEQVF,TGTGCCAGCAGGACGGGGGAGTGGGGGAATGAGCAGGTCTTC
NA,TRBV14,TRBD1,TRBJ1-1,CASSQTGQLTEAFF,TGTGCCAGCAGCCAAACGGGACAGCTCACTGAAGCTTTCTTT
NA,TRBV2,TRBD2,TRBJ2-2,CASSHPGSGGAFSTGELFF,TGTGCCAGCAGCCACCCGGGGAGCGGGGGGGCGTTTAGCACCGGGGAGCTGTTTTTT